This paragraph covers one TCR beta chain sequence. The primer mix had 60 Vbeta and 13 Jbeta primers. Sequencing used immunoSEQ multiplex PCR; TCRdb keeps in-frame clones, though not all of them. The sample has some 140,000 clones; about two thirds are singletons. Germline values: CDR1 SQVTM, CDR2 ANQGSEA. J gave up 6 bases and V 7 bases, and 8 bases lay outside the gene matches. The CDR3 length is 13 residues. This record comes from a study of cytomegalovirus exposure and HLA in healthy donors. The V call is TRBV29-1, the J call TRBJ1-1, with 10 nucleotides matching TRBD1. What was sequenced was PBMCs. This clonotype originated in a man aged 50 or older in good health and CMV-seropositive. CDR3 bases: TGCAGCGCCTGGGACAGGGGTGCCTCTGAAGCTTTCTTT. Translated: CSAWDRGASEAFF.